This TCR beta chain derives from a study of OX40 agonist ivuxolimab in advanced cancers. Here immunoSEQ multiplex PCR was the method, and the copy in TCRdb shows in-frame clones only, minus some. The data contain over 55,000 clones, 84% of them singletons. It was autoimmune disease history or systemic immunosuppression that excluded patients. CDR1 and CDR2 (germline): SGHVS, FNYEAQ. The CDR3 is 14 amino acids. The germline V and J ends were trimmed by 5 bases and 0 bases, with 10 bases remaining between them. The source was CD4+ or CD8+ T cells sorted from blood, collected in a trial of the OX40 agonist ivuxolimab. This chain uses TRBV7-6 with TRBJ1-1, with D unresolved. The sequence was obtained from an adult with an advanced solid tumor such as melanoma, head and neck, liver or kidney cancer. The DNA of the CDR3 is TGTGCCAGCAGCCCAGGCAGGTTGAACACTGAAGCTTTCTTT. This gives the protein CASSPGRLNTEAFF.